This T cell receptor beta chain comes out of a study of shared clonotypes between healthy human individuals. Sequencing was performed with immunoSEQ multiplex PCR; in TCRdb, only in-frame clones are kept and a portion is missing. The table includes some 1 million clones, roughly 70% detected once. CDR3 length: 11 residues. Per germline, CDR1 MDHEN and CDR2 SYDVKM. Trimming shortened V by 3 bases and J by 8 bases, and 4 bases separated the two germline ends. The sequence was obtained from a man younger than 35 in good health. The chain is built from TRBV28 and TRBJ1-4, with D unresolved. The material sequenced was memory CD4+ T cells sorted from blood. Subset in this sample: CD45RA-negative fraction. This chain's CDR3 is CASSLYEKLFF. The DNA for the CDR3 is TGTGCCAGCAGTTTGTACGAAAAACTGTTTTTT. Filled out from reference TRBV28 and TRBJ1-4, the complete variable domain reads DVKVTQSSRYLVKRTGEKVFLECVQDMDHENMFWYRQDPGLGLRLIYFSYDVKMKEKGDIPEGYSVSREKKERFSLILESASTNQTSMYLCASSLYEKLFFGSGTQLSVL.